This T cell receptor (beta chain) was documented in a study of blood T cell repertoires in COVID-19. Study-wide background: Whether acute or convalescent, the COVID-19 samples came from the United States, Italy and Spain. The cDNA or gDNA used as material had been derived from T cells, B-cell-depleted T cells, or PBMCs.

CDR1 and CDR2 (germline): KGHSH, LQKENI. Trimming cost V 2 bases and J 5 bases; bases outside gene matches: 7. The CDR3 sequence is 16 residues long. Methods used by the authors: Reference gene primers were amplified, and this amplification served to estimate nucleated cell counts. The repertoire was sequenced with immunoSEQ multiplex PCR; TCRdb's copy has only in-frame clones and lacks some. That table gives V, J and clone size, and the DNA gave D and trimming. The data contain about 150,000 clones, roughly 84% of them singletons. This chain uses TRBV18 with TRBJ2-5, with 11 bases lining up with TRBD2. The receptor comes from a man between 65 and 80 years old with active or convalescent COVID-19. The sequenced sample consisted of peripheral blood. The CDR3 DNA follows: TGTGCCAGCTCACCAACTTCGACTAGCGGGAAGGAGACCCAGTACTTC. This translates into CASSPTSTSGKETQYF.